This is a list of T cell receptor beta chains from one sample in a study of T cell responses to AZD1222 COVID-19 vaccine. Measured with immunoSEQ multiplex PCR; TCRdb has only the in-frame clones, and not every one. The sample records about 130,000 clones, around 90% being singletons. The specimen comprised peripheral blood, sampled on day 0 of AZD1222 vaccination. These receptors came from an adult in good health. Both conserved end residues are part of each CDR3. A D gene is named only where the DNA matches it firmly. Some rows have no size entry. The others give once, few or many, or a class for an expanded clone.

clone_size j_call v_call d_call cdr3_aa cdr3_nt
- TRBJ1-2 TRBV27 - CASSFRANYGYTF TGTGCCAGCAGTTTTAGGGCTAACTATGGCTACACCTTC
- TRBJ1-2 TRBV6-5 - CASSLRQEVPGYTF TGTGCCAGCAGTCTGAGGCAGGAGGTGCCTGGCTACACCTTC
- TRBJ1-1 TRBV18 - CASSPLEVTEAFF TGTGCCAGCTCACCACTCGAGGTCACTGAAGCTTTCTTT
- TRBJ1-1 TRBV29-1 - CSAQLGSAGSEAFF TGCAGCGCCCAGCTCGGTTCTGCGGGCAGTGAAGCTTTCTTT
- TRBJ1-4 TRBV9 - CASSVGRRGVEKLFF TGTGCCAGCAGCGTAGGGCGCAGGGGTGTGGAAAAACTGTTTTTT
- TRBJ1-6 TRBV6-5 - CASSRTANSPLHF TGTGCCAGCAGTAGGACAGCCAATTCACCCCTCCACTTT
- TRBJ1-2 TRBV27 - CASSWTPGGGYTF TGTGCCAGCAGTTGGACTCCGGGGGGTGGCTACACCTTC
- TRBJ2-1 TRBV11-2 TRBD2 CASSPLSGSSYNEQFF TGTGCCAGCAGCCCCCTTAGCGGGAGCTCCTACAATGAGCAGTTCTTC
once TRBJ2-7 TRBV9 TRBD2 CASGTGTSGFYEQYF TGTGCCAGCGGAACCGGGACTAGCGGGTTCTACGAGCAGTACTTC
- TRBJ1-3 TRBV14 TRBD1 CASSQGQGPGNTIYF TGTGCCAGCAGCCAGGGACAGGGACCAGGAAACACCATATATTTT
- TRBJ2-6 TRBV5-1 - CASSLAVWGANVLTF TGCGCCAGCAGCTTGGCCGTTTGGGGGGCCAACGTCCTGACTTTC
- TRBJ2-7 TRBV30 TRBD2 CAWRSGGTYEQYF TGTGCCTGGCGATCGGGAGGAACCTACGAGCAGTACTTC
- TRBJ1-5 TRBV27 TRBD1 CASRTGDNQPQHF TGTGCCAGCAGGACAGGGGATAATCAGCCCCAGCATTTT
- TRBJ1-2 TRBV28 - CASSPISNYGYTF TGTGCCAGCAGTCCCATATCTAACTATGGCTACACCTTC
- TRBJ2-1 TRBV7-9 - CASSSAGREQFF TGTGCCAGCAGCTCCGCTGGGCGCGAGCAGTTCTTC
- TRBJ2-1 TRBV4-2 TRBD2 CASSPGLAGGPSSYNEQFF TGTGCCAGCAGCCCAGGACTAGCGGGAGGGCCTAGCTCCTACAATGAGCAGTTCTTC
- TRBJ1-2 TRBV14 TRBD1 CASSPGQIYGYTF TGTGCCAGCAGCCCGGGACAGATCTATGGCTACACCTTC
- TRBJ1-5 TRBV27 - CASRARGNQPQHF TGTGCCAGCCGGGCTCGCGGCAATCAGCCCCAGCATTTT
- TRBJ1-4 TRBV6-2/TRBV6-3 - CASSKIGGDEKLFF TGTGCCAGCAGTAAGATCGGGGGGGATGAAAAACTGTTTTTT
- TRBJ1-4 TRBV15 - CATSRTATNEKLFF TGTGCCACCAGCAGAACTGCAACTAATGAAAAACTGTTTTTT
- TRBJ2-2 TRBV27 - CASSFSLSLTGELFF TGTGCCAGCAGTTTTAGTCTTTCACTTACCGGGGAGCTGTTTTTT
- TRBJ2-5 TRBV5-1 - CASSAGLQETQYF TGCGCCAGCAGCGCGGGACTCCAAGAGACCCAGTACTTC
- TRBJ1-1 TRBV29-1 - CSCLEGNTEAFF TGCAGCTGCCTCGAGGGGAACACTGAAGCTTTCTTT
once TRBJ1-2 TRBV9 TRBD1 CASSVDRTGPGYTF TGTGCCAGCAGCGTAGATCGGACAGGCCCAGGCTACACCTTC
- TRBJ1-6 TRBV3-1/TRBV3-2 - CASSQNVWGWGSSYNSPLHF TGTGCCAGCAGCCAAAATGTTTGGGGATGGGGTAGCTCCTATAATTCACCCCTCCACTTT
- TRBJ1-6 TRBV9 - CASSVGGRGNSPLHF TGTGCCAGCAGCGTAGGAGGCAGAGGCAATTCACCCCTCCACTTT
- TRBJ1-2 TRBV7-2 - CASSLEVTEEAAGYTF TGTGCCAGCAGCTTAGAGGTGACAGAAGAAGCAGCTGGCTACACCTTC
- TRBJ2-3 TRBV5-1 - CASSLLGPGTDTQYF TGCGCCAGCAGCTTGCTTGGCCCGGGGACAGATACGCAGTATTTT
- TRBJ2-7 TRBV6-1 TRBD1 CASSESAGTGGYEQYF TGTGCCAGCAGTGAATCTGCCGGGACAGGGGGCTACGAGCAGTACTTC
- TRBJ1-6 TRBV6-2/TRBV6-3 - CASSWIQRFTYNSPLHF TGTGCCAGCAGTTGGATTCAACGTTTCACCTATAATTCACCCCTCCACTTT
- TRBJ2-5 TRBV28 - CASSLVGAQETQYF TGTGCCAGCAGTTTAGTAGGGGCTCAAGAGACCCAGTACTTC
once TRBJ2-2 TRBV19 TRBD2 CASSTGLAGPLTGELFF TGTGCCAGTAGTACGGGACTAGCGGGGCCACTCACCGGGGAGCTGTTTTTT
- TRBJ1-4 TRBV9 - CASSPGGVDEKLFF TGTGCCAGCAGCCCCGGGGGGGTCGATGAAAAACTGTTTTTT
- TRBJ1-2 TRBV10-3 - CAISVGQGRSNYGYTF TGTGCCATCAGTGTCGGGCAGGGGCGATCTAACTATGGCTACACCTTC
- TRBJ1-2 TRBV19 - CARTIRWQTYTF TGTGCCAGGACAATTCGGTGGCAGACCTACACCTTC
- TRBJ1-5 TRBV6-5 - CASKVLLSNQPQHF TGTGCCAGCAAGGTCCTCCTGAGCAATCAGCCCCAGCATTTT
- TRBJ1-6 TRBV6-5 - CASTRGRYNSPLHF TGTGCCAGCACCAGGGGACGGTATAATTCACCCCTCCACTTT
- TRBJ1-1 TRBV18 - CASSPILQTPEAFF TGTGCCAGCTCACCGATTTTACAGACTCCTGAAGCTTTCTTT
- TRBJ1-5 TRBV13 TRBD1 CASSLGGQGLSNQPQHF TGTGCCAGCAGCTTAGGTGGACAGGGGCTAAGCAATCAGCCCCAGCATTTT
- TRBJ1-1 TRBV6-5 TRBD1 CAGAGTGRTEAFF TGTGCCGGTGCCGGGACAGGTCGGACTGAAGCTTTCTTT
- TRBJ2-7 TRBV6-5 TRBD1 CATKKVRDRAYEQYF TGTGCCACCAAAAAAGTTCGGGACAGGGCCTACGAGCAGTACTTC
- TRBJ1-1 TRBV7-3 TRBD1 CASSLTGGRTEAFF TGTGCCAGCAGCCTGACAGGGGGACGCACTGAAGCTTTCTTT
- TRBJ2-2 TRBV7-2 - CASSQGQGNTGELFF TGTGCCAGCAGCCAAGGGCAGGGGAACACCGGGGAGCTGTTTTTT
- TRBJ1-1 TRBV6-4 - CASSDSEENTEAFF TGTGCCAGCAGTGACTCAGAAGAGAACACTGAAGCTTTCTTT
- TRBJ1-1 TRBV5-6 TRBD1 CASSLRGQGSTEAFF TGTGCCAGCAGCTTGCGGGGACAGGGGAGCACTGAAGCTTTCTTT
- TRBJ1-1 TRBV19 - CASTPFGGQNTEAFF TGTGCCAGTACCCCTTTTGGGGGTCAAAACACTGAAGCTTTCTTT
- TRBJ2-6 TRBV7-2 TRBD1 CASSPLTGLMAGANVLTF TGTGCCAGCAGCCCGTTGACAGGGTTAATGGCTGGGGCCAACGTCCTGACTTTC
- TRBJ2-7 TRBV6-5 - CASTRRGARGEQYF TGTGCCAGCACCCGTCGGGGGGCGAGGGGGGAGCAGTACTTC
- TRBJ2-7 TRBV7-2 - CASSLEHVGGYEQYF TGTGCCAGCAGCTTAGAGCATGTGGGAGGTTACGAGCAGTACTTC
- TRBJ2-7 TRBV5-1 - CASSYGEPFYEQYF TGCGCCAGCAGTTACGGCGAACCTTTCTACGAGCAGTACTTC
- TRBJ1-1 TRBV6-5 TRBD1 CASSYGTGEAFF TGTGCCAGCAGTTATGGGACAGGCGAAGCTTTCTTT
- TRBJ1-5 TRBV6-1 - CASSGALRVSNQPQHF TGTGCCAGCAGTGGAGCCCTAAGAGTTAGCAATCAGCCCCAGCATTTT
- TRBJ1-1 TRBV5-6 - CASSLEIGALEAFF TGTGCCAGCAGCTTGGAGATTGGGGCTCTTGAAGCTTTCTTT
- TRBJ1-1 TRBV6-5 - CASSLPGGTEAFF TGTGCCAGCAGTCTCCCCGGGGGAACTGAAGCTTTCTTT
- TRBJ1-3 TRBV27 - CASSSGAGRRGDTIYF TGTGCCAGCAGTTCGGGGGCTGGGCGTCGGGGCGACACCATATATTTT
- TRBJ1-1 TRBV7-3 - CASSLMGSYTEAFF TGTGCCAGCAGCTTAATGGGGTCGTACACTGAAGCTTTCTTT
- TRBJ2-7 TRBV6-6 TRBD1 CASTSGQGIHSYEQYF TGTGCCAGCACCTCCGGACAGGGCATTCACTCCTACGAGCAGTACTTC
- TRBJ2-5 TRBV9 - CASSLGPIQETQYF TGTGCCAGCAGCCTAGGACCAATACAAGAGACCCAGTACTTC
- TRBJ1-1 TRBV28 - CASSSRYAEAFF TGTGCCAGCAGCTCCCGGTACGCTGAAGCTTTCTTT